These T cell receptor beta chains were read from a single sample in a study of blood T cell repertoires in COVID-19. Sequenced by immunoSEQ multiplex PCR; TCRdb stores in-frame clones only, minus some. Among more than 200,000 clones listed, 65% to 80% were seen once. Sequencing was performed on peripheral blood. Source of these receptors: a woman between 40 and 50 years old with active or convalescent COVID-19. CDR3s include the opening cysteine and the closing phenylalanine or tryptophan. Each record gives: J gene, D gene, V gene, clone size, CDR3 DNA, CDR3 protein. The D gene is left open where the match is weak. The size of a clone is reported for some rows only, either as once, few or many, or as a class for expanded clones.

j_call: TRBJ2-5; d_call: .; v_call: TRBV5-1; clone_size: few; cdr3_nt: TGCGCCAGCAGCTTGGTTCGGGGGGAGACCCAGTACTTC; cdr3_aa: CASSLVRGETQYF
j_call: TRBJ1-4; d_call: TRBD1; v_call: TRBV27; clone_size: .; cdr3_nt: TGTGCCACCAAGACAGGGGGAGTAGCTAATGAAAAACTGTTTTTT; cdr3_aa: CATKTGGVANEKLFF
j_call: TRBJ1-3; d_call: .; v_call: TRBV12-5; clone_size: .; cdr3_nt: TGTGCTAGTGGCGGACCAGGGGCGGGTGGAAACACCATATATTTT; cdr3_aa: CASGGPGAGGNTIYF
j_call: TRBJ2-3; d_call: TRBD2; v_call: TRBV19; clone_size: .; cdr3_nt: TGTGCCAGTAGTCCAGCGGGAAAGGGCACAGATACGCAGTATTTT; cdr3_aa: CASSPAGKGTDTQYF
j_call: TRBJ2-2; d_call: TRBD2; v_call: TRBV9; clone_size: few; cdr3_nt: TGTGCCAGCAGCGCACCGGGACTAGCGGCCACCGGGGAGCTGTTTTTT; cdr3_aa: CASSAPGLAATGELFF
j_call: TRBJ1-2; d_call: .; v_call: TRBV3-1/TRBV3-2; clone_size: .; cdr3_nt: TGTGCCAGCAGCCCCCGTTCTCCTTATGGCTACACCTTC; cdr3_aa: CASSPRSPYGYTF
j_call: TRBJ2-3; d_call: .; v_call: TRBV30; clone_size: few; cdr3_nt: TGTGCCTGGAGTGTTCTAGCCAGCACAGATACGCAGTATTTT; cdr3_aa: CAWSVLASTDTQYF
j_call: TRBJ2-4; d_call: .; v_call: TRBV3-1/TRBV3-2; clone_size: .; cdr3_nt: TGTGCCAGCAGCCAAGATCCGGCCAAAAACATTCAGTACTTC; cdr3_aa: CASSQDPAKNIQYF
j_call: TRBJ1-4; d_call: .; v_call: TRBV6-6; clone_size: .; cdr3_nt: TGTGCCAGCAGAGAGGGTGCAACTAATGAAAAACTGTTTTTT; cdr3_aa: CASREGATNEKLFF
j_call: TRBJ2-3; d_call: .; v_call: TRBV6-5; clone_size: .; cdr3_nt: TGTGCCATCGCCGTCCTAGGAGATACGCAGTATTTT; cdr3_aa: CAIAVLGDTQYF
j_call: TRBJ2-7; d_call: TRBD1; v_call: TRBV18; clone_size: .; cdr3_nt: TGTGCCAGCTCGCTAGGACAGGGCTACGAGCAGTACTTC; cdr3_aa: CASSLGQGYEQYF
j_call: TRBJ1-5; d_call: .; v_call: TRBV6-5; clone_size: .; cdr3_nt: TGTGCCAGCAGTAGACAGGTTAATCAGCCCCAGCATTTT; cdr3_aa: CASSRQVNQPQHF
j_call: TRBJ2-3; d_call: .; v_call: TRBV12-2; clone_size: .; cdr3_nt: TGTGCAAGTCGCCCGAGACTAGCGGGTCCCCGCACAGATACGCAGTATTTT; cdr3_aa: CASRPRLAGPRTDTQYF
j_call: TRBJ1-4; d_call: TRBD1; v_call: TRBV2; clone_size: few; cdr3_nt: TGTGCCAGCAGTGTGGACAGGGGTAATGAAAAACTGTTTTTT; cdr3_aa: CASSVDRGNEKLFF
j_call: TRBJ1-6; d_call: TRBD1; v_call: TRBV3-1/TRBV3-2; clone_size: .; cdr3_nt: TGTGCCAGCAGCCAAGGGACAGGGGATATCGGTAATTCACCCCTCCACTTT; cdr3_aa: CASSQGTGDIGNSPLHF
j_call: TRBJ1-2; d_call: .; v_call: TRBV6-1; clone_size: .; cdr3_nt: TGTGCCAGCAGTGAGACAGTAAACTATGGCTACACCTTC; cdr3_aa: CASSETVNYGYTF
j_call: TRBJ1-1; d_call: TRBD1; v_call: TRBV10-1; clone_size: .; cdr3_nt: TGCGCCAGCAGTTCTACAGGGGTGAACACTGAAGCTTTCTTT; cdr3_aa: CASSSTGVNTEAFF